This passage covers 2 T cell receptor beta chains from one sample sequenced in a study of tumor-infiltrating lymphocytes in primary liver carcinoma. The researchers obtained blood RNA from unsorted whole blood and also extracted germline DNA. A constant-region primer primed TCR beta cDNA synthesis from 400 to 600 ng of total RNA. ARM-PCR, slightly modified, supplied the TCR beta libraries through three nested multiplex PCR rounds. Amplification in the first two PCR rounds was performed using TRBV1-TRBV30 forward primers and a C-beta reverse primer for around 11 cycles each. Using its own MiXCR run on the multiplex PCR reads, TCRdb lists one record per CDR3 protein. The repertoire holds approximately 330,000 distinct CDR3 sequences, with about 61% as singletons. Sequencing was carried out using peripheral blood. Receptors originate from a man in his forties with primary liver carcinoma and hepatitis B virus infection.

Concerning this clonotype: This may stem from a read error, because a much larger clone lies one nucleotide away. The CDR3, as DNA: TGTGCCATCGTCCAGGATGACACTGAAGCTTTCTTT. Encoded protein: CAIVQDDTEAFF. The genes are TRBV6-1 and TRBJ1-1; D unresolved. The CDR3 sequence is 12 residues long. Trimming cost V 10 bases and J 3 bases, with 12 bases left between them. In germline, CDR1 is MNHNS, CDR2 SASEGT.

This chain connects TRBV10-3 to TRBJ1-4; 8 bases match TRBD1. The CDR3 is 16 residues long. CDR1 ENHRY and CDR2 SYGVKD come from the germline V gene. Trimming took 7 bases from V and 7 from J; bases not matched to a gene: 14. CDR3 protein: CAIIAASTGVGEKLFF. In DNA, the CDR3 is TGTGCCATCATTGCCGCCTCGACAGGGGTTGGTGAAAAACTGTTTTTT.